This T cell receptor (beta chain) was captured by sequencing in a study of response to subunit inactivated influenza vaccine. Points from the study as a whole: Few additional T cells are recruited per seasonal influenza vaccination, authors suggested.

One entry per CDR3 protein, called by TCRdb with MiXCR from the RT-PCR reads. The repertoire holds fewer than 600,000 distinct CDR3 sequences, with under 8.5% as singletons. This clonotype was recorded a few times. The antigen remains undetermined. The CDR3 loop spans 14 amino acids. The V gene's germline CDR1 is SEHNR and CDR2 FQNEAQ (reference sequence). The V and J ends lost 3 bases and 5 bases, in that order; junction bases with no gene match: 5. Sequences were derived from PBMCs from blood, sampled about 23 months after vaccination. The chain joins TRBV7-9 to TRBJ1-1, with 8 bases matching TRBD1. The sequence was collected from a man aged 50 to 75 who received an inactivated influenza vaccine. The CDR3 DNA follows: TGTGCCAGCAGCTTCCAGGGGGCGGGTACTGAAGCTTTCTTT. This gives the protein CASSFQGAGTEAFF. Full variable domain (outside the CDR3, taken from reference TRBV7-9 and TRBJ1-1): DTGVSQNPRHKITKRGQNVTFRCDPISEHNRLYWYRQTLGQGPEFLTYFQNEAQLEKSRLLSDRFSAERPKGSFSTLEIQRTEQGDSAMYLCASSFQGAGTEAFFGQGTRLTVV.